Listed below are T cell receptor beta chains from one sample, sequenced in a study of molecular identifiers for immune sequencing clone quantification. TCRdb reprocessed the PCR reads via MiXCR and lists one record per CDR3 protein. Of some 580,000 distinct CDR3 sequences in the sample, roughly 25% were seen once. Sequenced sample: naive CD8+ T cells from blood, with Jurkat cell RNA spiked in. These receptors came from a human donor in good health. Some libraries in this study had Jurkat cell RNA spiked in. Both conserved end residues are part of each CDR3. The D gene is left open where the match is weak. Part of the rows lack a size; the others show once, few, many or a class for expanded clones.

v_gene: TRBV14; abundance: -; j_gene: TRBJ2-7; d_gene: -; CDR3aa: CASSQEWAEQYF; CDR3nt: TGTGCCAGCAGCCAAGAATGGGCGGAGCAGTACTTC
v_gene: TRBV7-9; abundance: few; j_gene: TRBJ2-7; d_gene: TRBD2; CDR3aa: CASSSLTSGRNYEQYF; CDR3nt: TGTGCCAGCAGCTCGCTAACTAGCGGGAGGAACTACGAGCAGTACTTC
v_gene: TRBV5-1; abundance: many; j_gene: TRBJ1-1; d_gene: -; CDR3aa: CASSLVKTGEAFF; CDR3nt: TGCGCCAGCAGCTTGGTGAAGACAGGAGAAGCTTTCTTT
v_gene: TRBV6-1; abundance: -; j_gene: TRBJ2-7; d_gene: -; CDR3aa: CASREFGQYF; CDR3nt: TGTGCCAGCAGGGAGTTTGGGCAGTACTTC
v_gene: TRBV20-1; abundance: -; j_gene: TRBJ1-5; d_gene: -; CDR3aa: CSAMYPDPLGDGSDQPQHF; CDR3nt: TGCAGTGCCATGTACCCCGACCCGCTTGGCGACGGATCAGATCAGCCCCAGCATTTT
v_gene: TRBV29-1; abundance: many; j_gene: TRBJ2-5; d_gene: TRBD2; CDR3aa: CSVTPAGVQETQYF; CDR3nt: TGCAGCGTGACCCCTGCGGGAGTACAAGAGACCCAGTACTTC
v_gene: TRBV12-3/TRBV12-4; abundance: few; j_gene: TRBJ2-1; d_gene: TRBD2; CDR3aa: CASSVQGTGTSGGSYNEQFF; CDR3nt: TGTGCCAGCAGTGTCCAAGGGACAGGGACTAGCGGGGGCTCCTACAATGAGCAGTTCTTC
v_gene: TRBV5-6; abundance: many; j_gene: TRBJ2-7; d_gene: TRBD2; CDR3aa: CASSPRSGLARYEQYF; CDR3nt: TGTGCCAGCAGCCCTAGGTCGGGACTAGCCCGTTACGAGCAGTACTTC
v_gene: TRBV7-3; abundance: few; j_gene: TRBJ2-7; d_gene: -; CDR3aa: CASSLIIGDEQYF; CDR3nt: TGTGCCAGCAGCTTAATCATTGGGGACGAGCAGTACTTC
v_gene: TRBV6-5; abundance: few; j_gene: TRBJ2-7; d_gene: -; CDR3aa: CASSYFGGNSYEQYF; CDR3nt: TGTGCCAGCAGTTACTTCGGCGGGAACTCCTACGAGCAGTACTTC
v_gene: TRBV12-3/TRBV12-4; abundance: many; j_gene: TRBJ2-2; d_gene: -; CDR3aa: CASKGGNTGELFF; CDR3nt: TGTGCCAGCAAAGGCGGGAACACCGGGGAGCTGTTTTTT
v_gene: TRBV4-3; abundance: -; j_gene: TRBJ2-1; d_gene: TRBD1; CDR3aa: CASSQERGPSYHAQFF; CDR3nt: TGCGCCAGCAGCCAAGAGAGGGGGCCCTCCTACCATGCGCAGTTCTTC
v_gene: TRBV12-3/TRBV12-4; abundance: -; j_gene: TRBJ1-3; d_gene: -; CDR3aa: CASRDLRGHGNTIYF; CDR3nt: TGTGCCAGCAGAGACCTACGGGGGCACGGAAACACCATATATTTT
v_gene: TRBV7-2; abundance: many; j_gene: TRBJ1-5; d_gene: -; CDR3aa: CASSAVDNQPQHF; CDR3nt: TGTGCCAGCAGCGCTGTGGATAATCAGCCCCAGCATTTT
v_gene: TRBV5-1; abundance: -; j_gene: TRBJ2-7; d_gene: TRBD1; CDR3aa: CASSYLDRVGGEQYF; CDR3nt: TGCGCCAGCAGCTACCTGGACAGGGTAGGCGGCGAGCAGTACTTC
v_gene: TRBV7-9; abundance: many; j_gene: TRBJ2-7; d_gene: TRBD2; CDR3aa: CASSENHSGDRSSEQYF; CDR3nt: TGTGCCAGCAGCGAGAATCATAGCGGGGACCGCTCATCCGAGCAGTACTTC
v_gene: TRBV30; abundance: -; j_gene: TRBJ1-2; d_gene: -; CDR3aa: CAWSTTGGWGYGYTF; CDR3nt: TGTGCCTGGAGTACAACAGGTGGATGGGGGTATGGCTACACCTTC
v_gene: TRBV6-2/TRBV6-3; abundance: -; j_gene: TRBJ1-2; d_gene: TRBD1; CDR3aa: CAGSMGQANYGYTF; CDR3nt: TGTGCCGGCAGCATGGGACAGGCTAACTATGGCTACACCTTC
v_gene: TRBV9; abundance: -; j_gene: TRBJ2-3; d_gene: TRBD1; CDR3aa: CASSVGGQGMDTQYF; CDR3nt: TGTGCCAGCAGCGTAGGAGGACAGGGTATGGATACGCAGTATTTT
v_gene: TRBV27; abundance: many; j_gene: TRBJ1-1; d_gene: -; CDR3aa: CASSSKRQAGTEAFF; CDR3nt: TGTGCCAGCAGTTCGAAAAGACAGGCGGGGACTGAAGCTTTCTTT
v_gene: TRBV12-3/TRBV12-4; abundance: -; j_gene: TRBJ2-1; d_gene: -; CDR3aa: CASSQEVNEQFF; CDR3nt: TGTGCCAGCAGTCAAGAGGTCAATGAGCAGTTCTTC
v_gene: TRBV7-9; abundance: -; j_gene: TRBJ1-1; d_gene: TRBD1; CDR3aa: CASSLEEGALTEAFF; CDR3nt: TGTGCCAGCAGCTTAGAGGAGGGGGCGCTTACTGAAGCTTTCTTT
v_gene: TRBV12-3/TRBV12-4; abundance: many; j_gene: TRBJ2-3; d_gene: -; CDR3aa: CASSLQGTDTQYF; CDR3nt: TGTGCCAGCAGTTTACAGGGCACAGATACGCAGTATTTT
v_gene: TRBV5-6; abundance: many; j_gene: TRBJ1-2; d_gene: -; CDR3aa: CASSSAGHGYTF; CDR3nt: TGTGCCAGCAGTTCGGCGGGCCATGGCTACACCTTC
v_gene: TRBV13; abundance: -; j_gene: TRBJ1-1; d_gene: -; CDR3aa: CAGSANAGVGETEAFF; CDR3nt: TGTGCCGGCAGCGCCAATGCGGGGGTCGGGGAAACTGAAGCTTTCTTT
v_gene: TRBV28; abundance: many; j_gene: TRBJ1-5; d_gene: -; CDR3aa: CASSLSETYVQPQHF; CDR3nt: TGTGCCAGCAGTTTAAGTGAAACTTATGTCCAGCCCCAGCATTTT
v_gene: TRBV5-1; abundance: few; j_gene: TRBJ2-3; d_gene: -; CDR3aa: CASSLIGLRDTQYF; CDR3nt: TGCGCCAGCAGCTTGATCGGTTTAAGAGATACGCAGTATTTT
v_gene: TRBV29-1; abundance: many; j_gene: TRBJ2-1; d_gene: -; CDR3aa: CSVVSQGWQFF; CDR3nt: TGCAGCGTTGTTAGCCAGGGGTGGCAGTTCTTC
v_gene: TRBV12-3/TRBV12-4; abundance: -; j_gene: TRBJ2-5; d_gene: -; CDR3aa: CASSPYRIRETQYF; CDR3nt: TGTGCCAGCAGCCCTTATCGAATCCGTGAGACCCAGTACTTC
v_gene: TRBV19; abundance: many; j_gene: TRBJ2-2; d_gene: -; CDR3aa: CASSIDGAANTGELFF; CDR3nt: TGTGCCAGTAGTATAGACGGGGCAGCGAACACCGGGGAGCTGTTTTTT
v_gene: TRBV7-6; abundance: many; j_gene: TRBJ2-5; d_gene: -; CDR3aa: CASSQARSAQETQYF; CDR3nt: TGTGCCAGCAGCCAGGCTAGAAGCGCCCAAGAGACCCAGTACTTC
v_gene: TRBV7-9; abundance: many; j_gene: TRBJ2-5; d_gene: -; CDR3aa: CASSPRSETQYF; CDR3nt: TGTGCCAGCAGCCCCAGGTCGGAGACCCAGTACTTC
v_gene: TRBV5-6; abundance: few; j_gene: TRBJ2-5; d_gene: -; CDR3aa: CASSYPRETQYF; CDR3nt: TGTGCCAGCAGCTACCCGCGGGAGACCCAGTACTTC
v_gene: TRBV24-1; abundance: -; j_gene: TRBJ2-7; d_gene: TRBD1; CDR3aa: CATSDSTGSHYEQYF; CDR3nt: TGTGCCACCAGTGATTCGACAGGGTCCCACTACGAGCAGTACTTC
v_gene: TRBV9; abundance: many; j_gene: TRBJ2-2; d_gene: TRBD1; CDR3aa: CASSVHRGPNTGELFF; CDR3nt: TGTGCCAGCAGCGTACACAGGGGCCCTAACACCGGGGAGCTGTTTTTT
v_gene: TRBV30; abundance: few; j_gene: TRBJ2-7; d_gene: TRBD2; CDR3aa: CAWSPSGSGVFYEQYF; CDR3nt: TGTGCCTGGAGCCCATCCGGTAGCGGGGTATTCTACGAGCAGTACTTC
v_gene: TRBV6-2/TRBV6-3; abundance: many; j_gene: TRBJ1-5; d_gene: -; CDR3aa: CASSSGIGQPQHF; CDR3nt: TGTGCCAGCAGTTCCGGAATTGGCCAGCCCCAGCATTTT
v_gene: TRBV7-6; abundance: many; j_gene: TRBJ2-3; d_gene: -; CDR3aa: CASSLGTISSTDTQYF; CDR3nt: TGTGCCAGCAGCTTAGGGACGATTTCGAGCACAGATACGCAGTATTTT
v_gene: TRBV29-1; abundance: many; j_gene: TRBJ2-3; d_gene: -; CDR3aa: CSVEEWDGTDTQYF; CDR3nt: TGCAGCGTTGAAGAGTGGGACGGCACAGATACGCAGTATTTT
v_gene: TRBV19; abundance: few; j_gene: TRBJ1-6; d_gene: -; CDR3aa: CASSMQGPNSPLHF; CDR3nt: TGTGCCAGTAGTATGCAGGGTCCCAACTCACCCCTCCACTTT
v_gene: TRBV6-6; abundance: few; j_gene: TRBJ1-6; d_gene: TRBD1; CDR3aa: CASNKRGPGDIGYNSPLHF; CDR3nt: TGTGCCAGCAACAAGAGGGGGCCAGGGGACATTGGCTATAATTCACCCCTCCACTTT
v_gene: TRBV6-1; abundance: few; j_gene: TRBJ1-1; d_gene: -; CDR3aa: CASSAFALVRVNTEAFF; CDR3nt: TGTGCCAGCAGTGCATTTGCTCTTGTCCGGGTTAACACTGAAGCTTTCTTT
v_gene: TRBV4-3; abundance: many; j_gene: TRBJ2-3; d_gene: TRBD1; CDR3aa: CASSQGTGAADTQYF; CDR3nt: TGCGCCAGCAGCCAGGGGACAGGGGCCGCAGATACGCAGTATTTT
v_gene: TRBV20-1; abundance: many; j_gene: TRBJ2-3; d_gene: TRBD2; CDR3aa: CSAGLAGVSTDTQYF; CDR3nt: TGCAGTGCAGGACTAGCGGGTGTTAGCACAGATACGCAGTATTTT
v_gene: TRBV29-1; abundance: -; j_gene: TRBJ2-1; d_gene: -; CDR3aa: CSVVVVRSSYNEQFF; CDR3nt: TGCAGCGTTGTAGTGGTGAGGAGCTCCTACAATGAGCAGTTCTTC
v_gene: TRBV30; abundance: -; j_gene: TRBJ1-5; d_gene: TRBD1; CDR3aa: CAWSGGQGGNQPQHF; CDR3nt: TGTGCCTGGAGTGGGGGACAGGGGGGCAATCAGCCCCAGCATTTT
v_gene: TRBV7-9; abundance: many; j_gene: TRBJ2-3; d_gene: -; CDR3aa: CASSSTTSLAQYF; CDR3nt: TGTGCCAGCAGCTCCACGACTAGTCTTGCGCAGTATTTT
v_gene: TRBV7-2; abundance: many; j_gene: TRBJ2-2; d_gene: TRBD2; CDR3aa: CASSLALAGGPNTGELFF; CDR3nt: TGTGCCAGCAGCTTAGCGCTAGCGGGAGGGCCGAACACCGGGGAGCTGTTTTTT
v_gene: TRBV7-9; abundance: -; j_gene: TRBJ2-7; d_gene: TRBD2; CDR3aa: CASGWGGEQYF; CDR3nt: TGTGCCAGCGGCTGGGGGGGGGAGCAGTACTTC
v_gene: TRBV4-3; abundance: -; j_gene: TRBJ1-2; d_gene: -; CDR3aa: CASSQDRTPYGYTF; CDR3nt: TGCGCCAGCAGCCAAGATCGCACCCCCTATGGCTACACCTTC
v_gene: TRBV5-3; abundance: -; j_gene: TRBJ2-7; d_gene: -; CDR3aa: CACSLVSSYEQYF; CDR3nt: TGTGCCTGCAGCTTGGTCAGCTCCTACGAGCAGTACTTC
v_gene: TRBV4-1; abundance: few; j_gene: TRBJ2-7; d_gene: TRBD2; CDR3aa: CASSQTSGGVSSYEQYF; CDR3nt: TGCGCCAGCAGCCAAACTAGCGGGGGCGTGAGCTCCTACGAGCAGTACTTC
v_gene: TRBV24-1; abundance: -; j_gene: TRBJ2-7; d_gene: -; CDR3aa: CATGAQGLEQYF; CDR3nt: TGTGCCACCGGTGCCCAGGGCCTCGAGCAGTACTTC
v_gene: TRBV6-2/TRBV6-3; abundance: -; j_gene: TRBJ1-6; d_gene: -; CDR3aa: CASSYQGPAISPLHF; CDR3nt: TGTGCCAGCAGTTACCAGGGGCCAGCGATTTCACCCCTCCACTTT